This entry is about one T cell receptor beta chain. Its target is not known. A much larger clone differs from this one at a single base, so this may be a read error. V gave up 8 bases and J gave up 6 bases; unmatched junction bases: 7. This CDR3 has 12 amino acids. Germline CDR1 and CDR2: MDHEN and SYDVKM. The sample originates from a study of T cells in Graves' hyperthyroidism and ophthalmopathy. General study points: Using 13 V-J features, a model discriminated ophthalmopathy from stable hyperthyroidism.

RNA transcripts yielded amplified TCR beta CDR3 regions. HTBI primers drove first-round RT-PCR of the TCR CDR3. TCRdb re-derived calls from the multiplex PCR reads in MiXCR, one entry per CDR3 protein. Among some 550,000 distinct CDR3 sequences listed, 16% were seen once. V gene TRBV28 combines with J gene TRBJ2-7; 7 bases map to TRBD2. The receptor was isolated from a woman aged 40-49 years with Graves' ophthalmopathy. The source material was blood. CDR3 residues: CASSRTSVEQYF. CDR3 sequence (DNA): TGTGCCAGCTCCCGGACTAGTGTCGAGCAGTACTTC.